This T cell receptor beta chain was sequenced in a study of T cells after posttransplantation cyclophosphamide. Study-wide points: Tissue-infiltrating T cells from skin or gut overlapped little with blood T cells. Donor-recipient repertoire similarity was low at 1-2 months, rising over year one. Recipient CMV seropositivity and CMV reactivation strongly tracked TRB clonality.

On this clone: What it binds is not known.

Cyclophosphamide on days +3 and +4 followed busulfan-fludarabine conditioning and a marrow graft. The germline V and J ends were trimmed by 2 bases and 8 bases, with 9 bases remaining between them. Germline-derived CDR1 and CDR2 are SGHTA and FQGNSA. This CDR3 has 13 amino acids. Using immunoSEQ multiplex PCR, the repertoire was profiled, and TCRdb retains in-frame clones only, with some absent. The sample shows about 2,800 clones, around three fifths of them seen only once. V and J are TRBV7-2 and TRBJ2-2, with D tentatively TRBD2 (6 bases). This receptor was obtained from a male patient over 55 who received an allogeneic stem cell transplant from a related donor and was CMV-positive. Some of these T cells may belong to the graft donor. The sample consisted of PBMCs, taken 30 days after allogeneic stem cell transplant with posttransplant cyclophosphamide. The CDR3, as DNA: TGTGCCAGCAGCTTAAACGCGGGGGGGGAGCTGTTTTTT. As protein: CASSLNAGGELFF.